Below, one T cell receptor beta chain is given with its context. Its antigen is currently unknown. This sample was included in a study of graft-versus-host responses after intestinal transplantation. This CDR3 contains 12 residues. V trimming: 4 bases; J trimming: 8 bases; junction bases outside the gene matches: 2. Germline lookup yields CDR1 SGHTA and CDR2 FQGTGA. The table came from immunoSEQ multiplex PCR; TCRdb's copy has only in-frame clones and leaves some out. There are about 150,000 clones in the sample; approximately 91% occur only once, and around 0.19% lies in the top ten. This clonotype was obtained from a human donor who received an intestinal transplant. The sample in question was unstimulated CD4+ T cells sorted from spleen or lymph node cells, obtained before intestinal transplant. The chain uses TRBV7-3 and TRBJ2-1, with 7 bases fitting TRBD2. The CDR3 DNA reads as TGTGCCAGCAGCTCCCGGGGGGATGAGCAGTTCTTC. Protein sequence: CASSSRGDEQFF.